The 26 T cell receptor beta chains in this list originate from one sample, sequenced in a study of blood T cell repertoires in COVID-19. Some clones are missing from TCRdb's copy, which holds only in-frame ones; the method was immunoSEQ multiplex PCR. Here the sample spans under 200,000 clones, roughly 78% being singletons. Sequenced sample: PBMCs or T cells enriched from blood (not recorded which). The receptors derive from a woman aged 70-85 years in a cohort exposed to, infected with or recovered from COVID-19 (not recorded which).

The chain has TRBV7-3 and TRBJ2-6; TRBD2 is a possible D gene (6 bases). This CDR3 spans 17 amino acids. In germline, CDR1 is SGHTA, CDR2 FQGTGA. V was cut by 2 bases and J by 1 base, with 12 bases left in between. CDR3 region: CASSLGWGRSGANVLTF. The CDR3 region has the DNA TGTGCCAGCAGCTTAGGGTGGGGGAGGTCTGGGGCCAACGTCCTGACTTTC.

The J gene is TRBJ1-1, the V gene TRBV28; 7 bases are shared with TRBD1. Trimming cost V 6 bases and J 4 bases; bases outside gene matches: 5. The CDR3 has 13 residues. From germline, CDR1 is MDHEN and CDR2 SYDVKM. CDR3 region: CASSLGTATEAFF. Here the CDR3 DNA reads TGTGCCAGCAGCCTCGGGACAGCCACTGAAGCTTTCTTT.

The V and J genes are TRBV7-2 and TRBJ1-6; 8 bases are shared with TRBD1. V dropped 1 base and J dropped 10; count of bases not matched to a gene: 6. Per the germline V gene, CDR1 is SGHTA and CDR2 is FQGNSA. This CDR3 has 15 residues. CDR3 residues: CASSLVWQGASPLHF. CDR3 sequence (DNA): TGTGCCAGCAGCTTAGTATGGCAGGGGGCATCACCCCTCCACTTT.

This chain uses TRBV28 with TRBJ2-2; 7 bases line up with TRBD2. From germline, CDR1 is MDHEN and CDR2 SYDVKM. The junction had 9 bases not matched to a gene; V was cut back by 2 bases and J by 3 bases. The CDR3 covers 17 residues. The CDR3 sequence is CASSLSTRAGDTGELFF. The CDR3 DNA reads TGTGCCAGCAGTTTAAGCACGAGGGCGGGGGACACCGGGGAGCTGTTTTTT. The entire variable domain, with the rest obtained from reference TRBV28 and TRBJ2-2, is as follows: DVKVTQSSRYLVKRTGEKVFLECVQDMDHENMFWYRQDPGLGLRLIYFSYDVKMKEKGDIPEGYSVSREKKERFSLILESASTNQTSMYLCASSLSTRAGDTGELFFGEGSRLTVL.

V and J are TRBV9 and TRBJ2-5; no clear D. V was pared by 2 bases and J by 5 bases, with 10 bases between. The CDR3 loop spans 13 amino acids. Germline V lookup: CDR1 SGDLS, CDR2 YYNGEE. CDR3 residues: CASSVPPVETQYF. For the CDR3, the DNA is TGTGCCAGCAGCGTGCCCCCGGTCGAGACCCAGTACTTC.

The chain combines TRBV28 with TRBJ2-4; the D gene is possibly TRBD2 (7 bases). Trimming took 5 bases from V and 3 from J, leaving 17 bases between them. Per germline, CDR1 MDHEN and CDR2 SYDVKM. This CDR3 is 16 amino acids long. CDR3 coding DNA: TGTGCCAGCAGTGGGGGGGGCCAGGGTTTCAAAAACATTCAGTACTTC. This sequence encodes CASSGGGQGFKNIQYF. The full variable domain, in which reference TRBV28 and TRBJ2-4 provide the parts outside the CDR3, is DVKVTQSSRYLVKRTGEKVFLECVQDMDHENMFWYRQDPGLGLRLIYFSYDVKMKEKGDIPEGYSVSREKKERFSLILESASTNQTSMYLCASSGGGQGFKNIQYFGAGTRLSVL.

CDR3 protein: CASSHESARPTYEQYF. CDR3 sequence (DNA): TGCGCCAGCAGCCACGAATCTGCCAGGCCCACTTACGAGCAGTACTTC. The chain combines TRBV5-1 with TRBJ2-7; no clear D gene. CDR1 is SGHRS, CDR2 YFSETQ, per germline. There are 16 residues in the CDR3. V lost 4 bases and J 4 bases, leaving 21 bases between the germline ends.

The gene calls are TRBV2 and TRBJ2-5; D may be TRBD1 (7 bases). The germline CDR1 and CDR2 sequences are SNHLY and FYNNEI. The CDR3 has 15 amino acids. V lost 3 bases and J lost 2, with 13 bases in between. CDR3 protein: CASSDRGTVQETQYF. Here the CDR3 DNA reads TGTGCCAGCAGTGACCGCGGGACAGTGCAAGAGACCCAGTACTTC. Variable domain in full (rest from reference TRBV2 and TRBJ2-5): EPEVTQTPSHQVTQMGQEVILRCVPISNHLYFYWYRQILGQKVEFLVSFYNNEISEKSEIFDDQFSVERPDGSNFTLKIRSTKLEDSAMYFCASSDRGTVQETQYFGPGTRLLVL.

The rearrangement uses TRBV29-1 and TRBJ2-3; a weak D match, TRBD2 (5 bases). Germline CDR1 SQVTM, CDR2 ANQGSEA. The CDR3 consists of 14 residues. V was shortened by 0 bases and J by 4 bases, with 11 bases between the two germline ends. CDR3 region: CSVEDLRGADTQYF. The CDR3, as DNA: TGCAGCGTTGAAGACCTCCGGGGTGCAGATACGCAGTATTTT.

V gene TRBV24-1 combines with J gene TRBJ2-5; TRBD2 aligns across 7 bases. The CDR3 has 13 residues. The V gene's germline CDR1 is KGHDR and CDR2 SFDVKD. The V segment lost 5 bases and the J segment 5 bases; nucleotides outside the gene matches: 4. Here the CDR3 DNA reads TGTGCCACCAGTGGTGTGGGGGGGGAGACCCAGTACTTC. This encodes CATSGVGGETQYF.

The rearrangement links TRBV5-4 to TRBJ2-2; possibly TRBD1 for D (6 bases). Germline CDR1 SGHNT, CDR2 YYREEE (reference sequence). CDR3 length: 17 amino acids. The V gene lost 5 bases and the J gene lost 6 bases, with 23 bases spanning the gap. CDR3 sequence (DNA): TGTGCCAGCAGTAGAACCTCAGGGGTGCAGTCCTCCGGGGAGCTGTTTTTT. Protein: CASSRTSGVQSSGELFF.

V usage is TRBV19 and J usage is TRBJ1-5; D is undetermined. The ends were cut back, 3 bases at V and 7 bases at J, with 10 bases in the middle. The CDR3 consists of 13 residues. Per the germline V gene, CDR1 is LNHDA and CDR2 is SQIVND (reference sequence). CDR3 sequence reads: CASSIGPQQPQHF. DNA of the CDR3: TGTGCCAGTAGTATCGGCCCACAGCAGCCCCAGCATTTT.

The J gene is TRBJ1-5, the V gene TRBV2; the D is unclear. This CDR3 spans 14 amino acids. Germline CDR1 and CDR2: SNHLY and FYNNEI. Trimming left V 7 bases short and J 8 bases short, with 18 bases between. The CDR3 sequence: CASKPVEQRKPQHF. The DNA for the CDR3 is TGTGCCAGCAAGCCGGTTGAGCAGAGGAAGCCCCAGCATTTT.

The chain uses TRBV25-1 and TRBJ2-1; maybe TRBD1 (5 bases). Trimming shortened V by 2 bases and J by 5 bases, and 13 bases separated the two germline ends. This CDR3 has 15 amino acids. Per germline, CDR1 MGHDK and CDR2 SYGVNS. In DNA, the CDR3 is TGTGCCAGCAGTGAAATAGGGGCCGTCAACAATGAGCAGTTCTTC. This encodes CASSEIGAVNNEQFF.

V and J are TRBV10-3 and TRBJ2-1, with a tentative D call TRBD2 (6 bases). The V and J ends lost 6 bases and 5 bases respectively, with 11 bases between them. The germline V gene has CDR1 ENHRY and CDR2 SYGVKD. The CDR3 extends over 13 amino acids. The DNA of the CDR3 is TGTGCCATCAGCGGCGGGACCGACAATGAGCAGTTCTTC. Protein sequence: CAISGGTDNEQFF.

This chain connects TRBV9 to TRBJ2-1; D may be TRBD2 (7 bases). The CDR3 has 16 amino acids. The germline V gene encodes CDR1 SGDLS and CDR2 YYNGEE. The V and J ends lost 3 bases and 0 bases respectively, with 13 bases between them. This CDR3 is CASSAGGHSSYNEQFF. CDR3 coding DNA: TGTGCCAGCAGCGCGGGGGGCCACAGCTCCTACAATGAGCAGTTCTTC. The whole variable domain, remainder taken from reference TRBV9 and TRBJ2-1, is DSGVTQTPKHLITATGQRVTLRCSPRSGDLSVYWYQQSLDQGLQFLIQYYNGEERAKGNILERFSAQQFPDLHSELNLSSLELGDSALYFCASSAGGHSSYNEQFFGPGTRLTVL.

The chain's CDR3 is CASSIRGREGRDTQYF. The CDR3 DNA reads TGTGCCAGCAGCATTAGAGGGCGGGAGGGCCGAGATACGCAGTATTTT. V gene TRBV9 combines with J gene TRBJ2-3; 9 bases are a match to TRBD2. CDR3 length: 16 amino acids. The V gene end was trimmed by 4 bases and the J gene end by 5 bases; junction bases not matched to a gene: 11. CDR1 SGDLS and CDR2 YYNGEE come from the germline V gene.

The CDR3 bases are TGTGCCAGCAGCGCCGCGGGAGGATGGGCCCATGAGCAGTTCTTC. It specifies CASSAAGGWAHEQFF. V gene TRBV9 combines with J gene TRBJ2-1; 8 nucleotides line up with TRBD2. V dropped 3 bases and J dropped 8; count of bases not matched to a gene: 10. CDR1 and CDR2 from the germline V gene are SGDLS and YYNGEE. The CDR3 runs 15 residues.

V is TRBV6-6 and J is TRBJ2-2; TRBD1 aligns across 10 bases. CDR1 and CDR2 (germline): MNHNY, SVGAGI (reference sequence). Trimming took 5 bases from V and 3 from J; bases not matched to a gene: 6. This CDR3 contains 16 residues. The CDR3 here is CASSPPGQGHTGELFF. As DNA, the CDR3 is TGTGCCAGCAGTCCCCCGGGACAGGGGCACACCGGGGAGCTGTTTTTT.

This clone was observed a single time. V and J are TRBV23-1 and TRBJ2-1; TRBD1 aligns across 7 bases. TRBV23-1 is designated an ORF whose function remains uncertain. The CDR3 is 17 residues long. Trimming at V came to 4 bases and at J to 1 base, leaving 10 bases not matched to a gene. CDR3 in amino acids: CASSLGGAGGSYNEQFF. CDR3 coding DNA: TGCGCCAGCAGTCTCGGTGGGGCAGGGGGTTCCTACAATGAGCAGTTCTTC.

A few counts support this clone. The rearrangement uses TRBV7-2 and TRBJ1-2; 7 nucleotides agree with TRBD1. This CDR3 region has 14 residues. The V segment lost 4 bases and the J segment 3 bases; nucleotides outside the gene matches: 5. Germline loops: CDR1 SGHTA, CDR2 FQGNSA. CDR3 sequence reads: CASSSGQEYYGYTF. CDR3 sequence (DNA): TGTGCCAGCAGCTCCGGACAGGAGTACTATGGCTACACCTTC.

This clone occurred a few times. The chain employs TRBV7-9 and TRBJ2-4, with 7 nucleotides matching TRBD1. This CDR3 region has 14 residues. J gave up 3 bases and V 5 bases, and 4 bases lay outside the gene matches. Germline-derived CDR1 and CDR2 are SEHNR and FQNEAQ (reference sequence). CDR3 DNA: TGTGCCAGCAGCACTCGGGACAGCAAAAACATTCAGTACTTC. Its protein product is CASSTRDSKNIQYF.

The chain combines TRBV20-1 with TRBJ2-5; perhaps TRBD1 as D (5 bases). V was clipped by 3 bases and J by 1 base, with 9 bases between them. Germline V gene data show CDR1 as DFQATT and CDR2 as SNEGSKA (reference sequence). The CDR3 spans 13 residues. The CDR3 DNA reads as TGCAGTGCTAGTCTGCAGGGCCAAGAGACCCAGTACTTC. Translation gives CSASLQGQETQYF.

This rearrangement joins TRBV5-1 to TRBJ2-6; TRBD1 is a possible D gene (5 bases). The CDR3 is 17 amino acids. V lost 7 bases and J lost 0, with 17 bases in between. Germline values: CDR1 SGHRS, CDR2 YFSETQ. The chain's CDR3 is CASQLGHADSGANVLTF. DNA for the CDR3: TGCGCCAGCCAGCTAGGACACGCAGACTCTGGGGCCAACGTCCTGACTTTC.

The CDR3 DNA follows: TGTGCCAGCAGCCCCCAGGGGGCCGACAATGAGCAGTTCTTC. It encodes CASSPQGADNEQFF. The J gene is TRBJ2-1, the V gene TRBV7-3; the match to TRBD1 covers 8 bases. Germline V CDR1 and CDR2: SGHTA, FQGTGA. The V segment lost 5 bases and the J segment 5 bases; nucleotides outside the gene matches: 5. The CDR3 has 14 residues.

The V gene is TRBV5-1, the J gene TRBJ2-1, with TRBD2 identical over 10 bases. The CDR3 covers 16 residues. With 0 bases clipped from V and 7 bases from J, the junction kept 7 bases outside the gene matches. Germline V gene lookup returns CDR1 SGHRS and CDR2 YFSETQ. The CDR3 nucleotides read TGCGCCAGCAGCTTGGAAGCTAGCGGGAGTTGGAATGAGCAGTTCTTC. It encodes CASSLEASGSWNEQFF.